The 11 T cell receptor beta chains listed next were all sequenced from one sample in a study of blood T cell repertoires in COVID-19. Method: immunoSEQ multiplex PCR; TCRdb's copy keeps in-frame clones and lacks some. The sample includes roughly 200,000 clones, roughly 88% of them seen just once. Source material: peripheral blood. The receptors were sampled from a human donor with active or convalescent COVID-19. The donor label of this sample is uncertain.

The chain has TRBV7-8 and TRBJ1-6; a weak D match, TRBD1 (5 bases). Trimming left V 1 base short and J 9 bases short, with 13 bases between. Germline CDR1 and CDR2: SGHVS and FQNEAQ. The CDR3 runs to 15 residues. The CDR3 DNA reads TGTGCCAGCAGCTTAGATGGGGGGACCACTTCACCCCTCCACTTT. It encodes CASSLDGGTTSPLHF.

The J gene is TRBJ1-1, the V gene TRBV6-5; 7 bases fit TRBD1. The CDR3 extends over 14 amino acids. The germline V gene encodes CDR1 MNHEY and CDR2 SVGAGI. V shed 8 bases and J 2 bases; nucleotides not matched to a gene: 8. The CDR3 loop is CASGKGQTNTEAFF. Written as DNA, the CDR3 is TGTGCCAGCGGGAAGGGACAGACAAACACTGAAGCTTTCTTT.

This sequence joins TRBV25-1 and TRBJ2-7; TRBD1 might be the D (5 bases). Germline V gene sequence: CDR1 MGHDK, CDR2 SYGVNS. The CDR3 sequence is 13 residues long. Trimming left V 3 bases short and J 3 bases short, with 9 bases between. The CDR3 loop reads CASSETVFYEQYF. The CDR3, as DNA: TGTGCCAGCAGTGAGACAGTCTTCTACGAGCAGTACTTC.

The chain employs TRBV9 and TRBJ2-1; 10 positions agree with TRBD2. The junction had 5 bases not matched to a gene; V was cut back by 1 base and J by 7 bases. The CDR3 covers 15 residues. CDR1 and CDR2 from the germline V gene are SGDLS and YYNGEE. This CDR3 is CASSVILAGVNEQFF. CDR3 nucleotide sequence: TGTGCCAGCAGCGTAATTCTAGCGGGGGTTAATGAGCAGTTCTTC.

The V gene is TRBV7-6, the J gene TRBJ2-3; D possibly corresponds to TRBD1 (5 bases). CDR1 and CDR2 (germline): SGHVS, FNYEAQ. The CDR3 has 15 residues. The V end lost 4 bases, the J end lost 0 bases, and 11 bases lay between the germline ends. The CDR3: CASSSWGPSTDTQYF. The CDR3, as DNA: TGTGCCAGCAGCTCGTGGGGCCCGAGCACAGATACGCAGTATTTT.

This chain uses TRBV2 with TRBJ2-5; D unclear. Germline V gene sequence: CDR1 SNHLY, CDR2 FYNNEI. Trimming cost V 3 bases and J 5 bases, with 4 bases left between them. This CDR3 has 11 residues. The CDR3 DNA reads as TGTGCCAGCAGTGAGAGTGAGACCCAGTACTTC. Protein sequence: CASSESETQYF.

The chain carries TRBV25-1 and TRBJ2-5; 9 nucleotides agree with TRBD2. Germline V gene sequence: CDR1 MGHDK, CDR2 SYGVNS. The CDR3 sequence is 13 residues long. Unmatched junction bases numbered 3, after V lost 5 bases and J lost 5 bases. The CDR3 DNA is TGTGCCAGCAGTTTAGCGGGAGCGGAGACCCAGTACTTC. Translating gives CASSLAGAETQYF.

This clone was detected only once. This rearrangement joins TRBV28 to TRBJ2-7, with D perhaps TRBD1 (6 bases). The V end was cut by 2 bases, the J end by 6 bases, with 20 bases between. The germline CDR1 and CDR2 sequences are MDHEN and SYDVKM. The CDR3 extends over 16 amino acids. Here the CDR3 DNA reads TGTGCCAGCAGTTTAGAAACCGGGACACGAATAGGCGAGCAGTACTTC. This codes for CASSLETGTRIGEQYF. Drawing the rest from reference TRBV28 and TRBJ2-7, the complete variable domain is DVKVTQSSRYLVKRTGEKVFLECVQDMDHENMFWYRQDPGLGLRLIYFSYDVKMKEKGDIPEGYSVSREKKERFSLILESASTNQTSMYLCASSLETGTRIGEQYFGPGTRLTVT.

This clone was seen only a few times. The chain has TRBV30 and TRBJ2-1; weak D call: TRBD2 (5 bases). Per the germline V gene, CDR1 is GTSNPN and CDR2 is SVGIG (reference sequence). This CDR3 region has 14 residues. Trimming shortened V by 4 bases and J by 0 bases, and 10 bases separated the two germline ends. The CDR3 sequence is CAWKARGSYNEQFF. The CDR3 DNA reads TGTGCCTGGAAGGCCCGGGGCTCCTACAATGAGCAGTTCTTC.

V usage is TRBV13 and J usage is TRBJ2-2; 14 bases match TRBD2. With V trimmed by 4 bases and J by 1 base, 2 bases remained unmatched. CDR1 is PRHDT and CDR2 is FYEKMQ in the germline V gene (reference sequence). This CDR3 spans 17 amino acids. For the CDR3, the DNA is TGTGCCAGCAGCTCAGGGACTAGCGGGGGGAACACCGGGGAGCTGTTTTTT. Its translation: CASSSGTSGGNTGELFF.

V gene TRBV19 combines with J gene TRBJ2-7; 12 bases match TRBD2. Trimming removed 5 bases from V and 2 bases from J; junction bases left unmatched: 10. This CDR3 has 17 amino acids. Germline V gene data show CDR1 as LNHDA and CDR2 as SQIVND (reference sequence). The CDR3 reads CASSGSGTSGPAYEQYF. DNA for the CDR3: TGTGCCAGTAGTGGATCAGGGACTAGCGGGCCAGCCTACGAGCAGTACTTC.